This TCR beta chain came from a study of T cell changes during pregnancy in multiple sclerosis. This CDR3 contains 13 residues. Germline lookup yields CDR1 MNHNS and CDR2 SASEGT. The V gene end was trimmed by 1 base and the J gene end by 8 bases; junction bases not matched to a gene: 3. This clone is a singleton in its sample. Sequencing was performed with immunoSEQ multiplex PCR; in TCRdb, only in-frame clones are kept and a portion is missing. This sample has approximately 100,000 clones; around 94% occur once, and the top ten carry 1% to 1.5%. This sequence was found in a female donor with multiple sclerosis, enrolled in a pregnancy study. The sequences come from peripheral blood, collected in the second trimester of pregnancy. The V call is TRBV6-1, the J call TRBJ1-2, with 8 bases fitting TRBD1. CDR3 nucleotide sequence: TGTGCCAGCAGTGAAGGGACAGGGCTCGGCTACACCTTC. Translation gives CASSEGTGLGYTF.